Presented here are 20 T cell receptor beta chains from one specimen sequenced in a study of cytomegalovirus exposure and HLA in healthy donors. PCR primers comprised 60 Vbeta and 13 Jbeta primers. Produced via immunoSEQ multiplex PCR; TCRdb's table is partial and in-frame only. The sample holds about 200,000 clones. Sample: PBMCs. These receptors all stem from a woman in her twenties or thirties in good health and CMV-seropositive.

The rearrangement joins TRBV5-6 to TRBJ2-5; weak D call: TRBD1 (5 bases). Per germline, CDR1 SGHDT and CDR2 YYEEEE. The V end was cut by 4 bases, the J end by 1 base, with 14 bases between. The CDR3 extends over 15 amino acids. The CDR3 nucleotides read TGTGCCAGCAGCGGGGCCACGGGCGCCCAAGAGACCCAGTACTTC. Encoded protein: CASSGATGAQETQYF. Full variable domain (outside the CDR3, taken from reference TRBV5-6 and TRBJ2-5): DAGVTQSPTHLIKTRGQQVTLRCSPKSGHDTVSWYQQALGQGPQFIFQYYEEEERQRGNFPDRFSGHQFPNYSSELNVNALLLGDSALYLCASSGATGAQETQYFGPGTRLLVL.

The chain is built from TRBV5-6 and TRBJ2-5; a weak D match, TRBD2 (5 bases). The CDR3 length is 15 residues. The germline V and J ends were trimmed by 0 bases and 2 bases, with 11 bases remaining between them. Germline V lookup: CDR1 SGHDT, CDR2 YYEEEE. The CDR3 DNA reads as TGTGCCAGCAGCTTGGAAGAGAGGGTACAAGAGACCCAGTACTTC. This sequence encodes CASSLEERVQETQYF.

The chain employs TRBV19 and TRBJ2-5, with D tentatively TRBD1 (5 bases). Germline V CDR1 and CDR2: LNHDA, SQIVND (reference sequence). This CDR3 spans 16 amino acids. Trimming took off 1 base at V and 1 base at J, with 13 bases between the two ends. The CDR3 bases are TGTGCCAGTAGTATAGGGATCAGGGCGACCCAAGAGACCCAGTACTTC. It translates to CASSIGIRATQETQYF.

The chain uses TRBV11-2 and TRBJ1-2, with 9 bases aligning to TRBD1. This CDR3 spans 13 amino acids. CDR1 and CDR2 (germline): SGHAT, FQNNGV. Losses at the gene ends were 7 bases for V and 3 bases for J; bases not matched to a gene: 3. The CDR3, as DNA: TGTGCCAGCACCGACAGGGGGTACTATGGCTACACCTTC. It encodes CASTDRGYYGYTF.

The V and J genes are TRBV10-3 and TRBJ1-5; the match to TRBD1 covers 8 bases. Germline-derived CDR1 and CDR2 are ENHRY and SYGVKD. V was pared by 3 bases and J by 9 bases, with 7 bases of the junction left unmatched. The CDR3 extends over 14 amino acids. The CDR3 protein is CAISEGADRGPQHF. Written as DNA, the CDR3 is TGTGCCATCAGTGAAGGGGCCGACAGGGGGCCCCAGCATTTT.

The chain joins TRBV29-1 to TRBJ2-3; weak D call: TRBD2 (5 bases). This CDR3 is built from 14 residues. With 6 bases removed from V and 1 base from J, the gap between germline ends came to 14 bases. Germline values: CDR1 SQVTM, CDR2 ANQGSEA. CDR3 region: CSVVSGWGTDTQYF. The CDR3 DNA reads as TGCAGCGTGGTGAGCGGTTGGGGCACAGATACGCAGTATTTT.

The chain couples TRBV2 to TRBJ2-5, with a weak D call TRBD1 (5 bases). CDR1 is SNHLY and CDR2 is FYNNEI in the germline V gene. This CDR3 has 16 residues. Trimming stripped 6 bases from V and 2 bases from J, with 19 bases between. Written as DNA, the CDR3 is TGTGCCAGCAGCTTAAATCTCGACAGTGCTCAAGAGACCCAGTACTTC. It yields the protein CASSLNLDSAQETQYF. Full variable domain (remainder filled in from reference TRBV2 and TRBJ2-5): EPEVTQTPSHQVTQMGQEVILRCVPISNHLYFYWYRQILGQKVEFLVSFYNNEISEKSEIFDDQFSVERPDGSNFTLKIRSTKLEDSAMYFCASSLNLDSAQETQYFGPGTRLLVL.

The rearrangement links TRBV7-9 to TRBJ2-2; D is ambiguous. Trimming left V 0 bases short and J 4 bases short, with 6 bases between. Germline assignment: CDR1 SEHNR and CDR2 FQNEAQ (reference sequence). The CDR3 totals 14 residues. The CDR3 DNA reads TGTGCCAGCAGCTTAGCTCTACTCACCGGGGAGCTGTTTTTT. It is translated as CASSLALLTGELFF.

The V gene is TRBV29-1, the J gene TRBJ2-1, with 7 bases lining up with TRBD2. The germline V gene encodes CDR1 SQVTM and CDR2 ANQGSEA. V trimming: 3 bases; J trimming: 5 bases; junction bases outside the gene matches: 7. The CDR3 spans 14 residues. This chain's CDR3 is CSVDRLAVNNEQFF. CDR3 DNA: TGCAGCGTTGACAGGCTAGCGGTTAACAATGAGCAGTTCTTC.

In the case of this clone: At the DNA level, this CDR3 is encoded by other sequences in the same sample as well. The chain couples TRBV11-3 to TRBJ2-7; 10 bases line up with TRBD2. V lost 1 base, J lost 5 bases, and 5 bases stayed unmatched. The germline V gene has CDR1 SGHNT and CDR2 YENEEA. The CDR3 sequence is 15 residues long. The CDR3 protein is CASSLGLAGVHEQYF. The CDR3 DNA is TGTGCCAGCAGCTTAGGGCTAGCGGGGGTTCACGAGCAGTACTTC. Full variable domain (outside the CDR3, taken from reference TRBV11-3 and TRBJ2-7): EAGVVQSPRYKIIEKKQPVAFWCNPISGHNTLYWYLQNLGQGPELLIRYENEEAVDDSQLPKDRFSAERLKGVDSTLKIQPAELGDSAVYLCASSLGLAGVHEQYFGPGTRLTVT.

The V call is TRBV10-2, the J call TRBJ2-7; D possibly corresponds to TRBD2 (5 bases). CDR1 and CDR2 from the germline V gene are WSHSY and SAAADI. This CDR3 has 12 amino acids. V was clipped by 7 bases and J by 2 bases, with 9 bases between them. The CDR3 protein is CASNRGPYEQYF. The CDR3 nucleotides are TGCGCCAGCAACCGAGGGCCCTACGAGCAGTACTTC.

The chain employs TRBV6-5 and TRBJ1-3; D not resolved. V was cut by 7 bases and J by 0 bases, with 7 bases left in between. This CDR3 has 13 residues. Germline lookup yields CDR1 MNHEY and CDR2 SVGAGI. The CDR3 here is CASTQSSGNTIYF. CDR3 in DNA: TGTGCCAGCACACAGAGCTCTGGAAACACCATATATTTT.

The chain recombines TRBV19 with TRBJ2-7, with TRBD2 identical over 7 bases. The ends lost 5 bases at V and 7 bases at J; junction bases unmatched: 8. The CDR3 contains 13 residues. The germline V gene has CDR1 LNHDA and CDR2 SQIVND (reference sequence). The CDR3 is CASSFYTGREQYF. The DNA for the CDR3 is TGTGCCAGTAGTTTTTACACCGGGAGGGAGCAGTACTTC.

The V call is TRBV27, the J call TRBJ2-3, with 10 bases matching TRBD2. V trimming: 6 bases; J trimming: 1 base; junction bases outside the gene matches: 7. Germline V gene data show CDR1 as MNHEY and CDR2 as SMNVEV (reference sequence). The CDR3 length is 16 residues. The CDR3 DNA follows: TGTGCCAGCAGGACCGGGACTAGCGACCGCACAGATACGCAGTATTTT. This sequence encodes CASRTGTSDRTDTQYF.

The chain employs TRBV19 and TRBJ1-1; D is uncertain. Germline V gene sequence: CDR1 LNHDA, CDR2 SQIVND (reference sequence). The CDR3 extends over 15 amino acids. The V end was cut by 7 bases, the J end by 6 bases, with 21 bases between. The CDR3 here is CASTLKRVWSPEAFF. As DNA, the CDR3 is TGTGCCAGTACCCTAAAGAGGGTCTGGTCACCTGAAGCTTTCTTT.

The chain couples TRBV9 to TRBJ2-5, with a weak D call TRBD1 (5 bases). The J call may be faulty, since TRBJ2-7 better matches the DNA end. This CDR3 has 15 amino acids. The germline gives CDR1 SGDLS, CDR2 YYNGEE. The CDR3 here is CASSPGWGVAGEQYF. CDR3 nucleotides: TGTGCCAGCAGCCCTGGATGGGGCGTAGCTGGCGAGCAGTACTTC.

The chain has TRBV7-9 and TRBJ2-2; 8 nucleotides agree with TRBD1. The CDR3 loop spans 13 amino acids. Unmatched junction bases numbered 3, after V lost 5 bases and J lost 7 bases. In germline, CDR1 is SEHNR, CDR2 FQNEAQ (reference sequence). The CDR3 reads CASSQGAHGELFF. The CDR3 DNA sequence: TGTGCCAGCAGCCAGGGGGCGCACGGGGAGCTGTTTTTT.

V gene TRBV18 combines with J gene TRBJ2-1, with D perhaps matching TRBD2 (6 bases). CDR3 length: 15 amino acids. Trimming shortened V by 4 bases and J by 4 bases, and 14 bases separated the two germline ends. Germline V gene data show CDR1 as KGHSH and CDR2 as LQKENI. CDR3 nucleotide sequence: TGTGCCAGCTCACTCTTGGGGGGAAATTACAATGAGCAGTTCTTC. It encodes CASSLLGGNYNEQFF.

The chain has TRBV7-2 and TRBJ1-1; 7 nucleotides agree with TRBD1. The CDR3 has 14 residues. The junction had 6 bases not matched to a gene; V was cut back by 5 bases and J by 3 bases. Looked up from germline, CDR1 is SGHTA and CDR2 is FQGNSA. Here the CDR3 reads CASSTRQGDTEAFF. In nucleotides, the CDR3 is TGTGCCAGCAGCACAAGACAGGGCGACACTGAAGCTTTCTTT.

Written as DNA, the CDR3 is TGTGCCAGCAGTCACGGGGGTACTGAAGAGACCCAGTACTTC. This encodes CASSHGGTEETQYF. The chain links TRBV6-6 to TRBJ2-5; D perhaps matches TRBD2 (6 bases). V was clipped by 5 bases and J by 3 bases, with 13 bases between them. Germline values: CDR1 MNHNY, CDR2 SVGAGI (reference sequence). This CDR3 is 14 amino acids long.